The present T cell receptor beta chain was sequenced within a study of radiotherapy plus CTLA-4 blockade in lung cancer. The V gene end was trimmed by 0 bases and the J gene end by 9 bases; junction bases not matched to a gene: 13. There are 17 residues in the CDR3. Germline values: CDR1 GTSNPN, CDR2 SVGIG (reference sequence). Assay used: immunoSEQ multiplex PCR; TCRdb lists only in-frame clones, some missing. Of tens of thousands of clones in the sample, about two thirds were seen once. The chain combines TRBV30 with TRBJ1-6, with 8 bases identical to TRBD1. The TCR comes from a human donor with non-small cell lung cancer that progressed on radiotherapy plus ipilimumab. The sample was peripheral blood, taken from a patient treated with radiotherapy plus ipilimumab. CDR3 coding DNA: TGTGCCTGGAGTGTATTTGAGGGGAGGACAGGGATTTCACCCCTCCACTTT. This encodes CAWSVFEGRTGISPLHF.